The entry that follows covers one T cell receptor (beta chain) sequence. The time point here: newly diagnosed GD, antithyroid drugs for less than 3 months. Researchers made the TCR library from RNA that was extracted from PBMCs. The collection involved drawing around 10 milliliters of peripheral blood into EDTA tubes. These data are taken from a study of regulatory T cells in long-lasting Graves disease. The TCR beta library used iRepertoire HTBI primers with Arm-PCR amplification of CDR3. TCRdb re-derived calls from the multiplex PCR reads in MiXCR, one entry per CDR3 protein. The data hold roughly 380,000 distinct CDR3 sequences, with over 15% observed a single time. Trimming removed 4 bases from V and 9 bases from J, with 13 bases in between. This CDR3 spans 12 amino acids. Germline-derived CDR1 and CDR2 are GTSNPN and SVGIG (reference sequence). The sample was also linked to a second study, of T cells in Graves' hyperthyroidism and ophthalmopathy.

This chain joins TRBV30 and TRBJ1-5; D is uncertain. This sequence was found in a man aged 40-49 years with Graves disease. The material sequenced was peripheral blood mononuclear cells (PBMCs), taken at new diagnosis, from a patient treated with antithyroid drugs. CDR3 nucleotides: TGTGCCTGGACAGCGGGCTCAGGGCCCCAGCATTTT. This translates into CAWTAGSGPQHF.